The 29 T cell receptor beta chains in this list originate from one sample, sequenced in a study of T cell responses to AZD1222 COVID-19 vaccine. Here immunoSEQ multiplex PCR was the method, and the copy in TCRdb shows in-frame clones only, minus some. The sample shows some 200,000 clones, approximately 93% of them seen only once. Sequencing was performed on peripheral blood, taken on day 0 of AZD1222 vaccination. The receptors were gathered from an adult in good health.

The chain uses TRBV19 and TRBJ2-3; possible D gene TRBD2, 5 bases. Germline V gene data show CDR1 as LNHDA and CDR2 as SQIVND (reference sequence). The CDR3 spans 13 residues. With 3 bases removed from V and 4 bases from J, the gap between germline ends came to 8 bases. The CDR3 is CASSISSPDTQYF. DNA for the CDR3: TGTGCCAGTAGTATTTCTAGCCCAGATACGCAGTATTTT. The full variable domain, its missing parts supplied by reference TRBV19 and TRBJ2-3, is DGGITQSPKYLFRKEGQNVTLSCEQNLNHDAMYWYRQDPGQGLRLIYYSQIVNDFQKGDIAEGYSVSREKKESFPLTVTSAQKNPTAFYLCASSISSPDTQYFGPGTRLTVL.

The chain joins TRBV5-1 to TRBJ1-1; D perhaps matches TRBD1 (6 bases). V was pared by 2 bases and J by 4 bases, with 15 bases between. Germline V lookup: CDR1 SGHRS, CDR2 YFSETQ. CDR3 length: 15 amino acids. The CDR3 DNA reads as TGCGCCAGCAGCTTTATACAGGGTGAGGGCACTGAAGCTTTCTTT. It specifies CASSFIQGEGTEAFF.

The DNA for the CDR3 is TGCAGTGCTGGGGGGATCTACGAGCAGTACTTC. It yields the protein CSAGGIYEQYF. The chain combines TRBV20-1 with TRBJ2-7; weak D call: TRBD2 (6 bases). CDR1 is DFQATT, CDR2 SNEGSKA, per germline (reference sequence). V lost 5 bases and J lost 3, with 8 bases in between. The CDR3 sequence is 11 residues long.

V usage is TRBV6-4 and J usage is TRBJ2-3; a weak D match, TRBD2 (7 bases). Germline values: CDR1 MRHNA, CDR2 SNTAGT. CDR3 length: 14 amino acids. V lost 4 bases and J 5 bases, leaving 13 bases between the germline ends. The CDR3 reads CASSVRGAGDTQYF. DNA of the CDR3: TGTGCCAGCAGTGTCCGGGGGGCAGGAGATACGCAGTATTTT.

This chain connects TRBV10-3 to TRBJ2-1; 8 bases align to TRBD2. Germline V CDR1 and CDR2: ENHRY, SYGVKD. J lost 5 bases, V lost 9 bases, and 9 bases had no gene match. The CDR3 extends over 14 amino acids. CDR3 coding DNA: TGTGCCATTGCCGGGACTAGGGAAAACAATGAGCAGTTCTTC. This codes for CAIAGTRENNEQFF.

The gene calls are TRBV18 and TRBJ2-3, with D perhaps matching TRBD2 (5 bases). CDR1 KGHSH and CDR2 LQKENI come from the germline V gene. The CDR3 is made up of 12 amino acids. V gave up 4 bases and J gave up 6 bases, with 8 bases separating them. As DNA, the CDR3 is TGTGCCAGCTCACTGGAGGCGGATACGCAGTATTTT. It translates to CASSLEADTQYF.

The J gene is TRBJ1-2, the V gene TRBV10-3; no firm D call. The CDR3 loop spans 15 amino acids. The ends were cut back, 3 bases at V and 4 bases at J, with 15 bases in the middle. Per the germline V gene, CDR1 is ENHRY and CDR2 is SYGVKD. CDR3 coding DNA: TGTGCCATCAGTGATGGGGAGGGTATCGTCTATGGCTACACCTTC. Its protein product is CAISDGEGIVYGYTF.

The chain links TRBV27 to TRBJ1-1; 8 nucleotides line up with TRBD1. The germline V gene encodes CDR1 MNHEY and CDR2 SMNVEV (reference sequence). This CDR3 spans 15 amino acids. The V and J ends lost 3 bases and 1 base, in that order; junction bases with no gene match: 4. CDR3 amino acids: CASSFLGQGNTEAFF. The CDR3 DNA reads as TGTGCCAGCAGTTTTCTTGGACAGGGGAACACTGAAGCTTTCTTT.

The chain combines TRBV19 with TRBJ1-2, with D perhaps matching TRBD1 (5 bases). Germline CDR1 and CDR2: LNHDA and SQIVND (reference sequence). With 7 bases removed from V and 3 bases from J, the gap between germline ends came to 12 bases. The CDR3 extends over 13 amino acids. DNA for the CDR3: TGTGCCAGTAAAGGGGTCATGGACTATGGCTACACCTTC. It codes for CASKGVMDYGYTF.

The table lists this clone with a count of one. The V and J genes are TRBV5-1 and TRBJ2-7; D is unresolved. Trimming took off 0 bases at V and 1 base at J, with 14 bases between the two ends. The germline V gene encodes CDR1 SGHRS and CDR2 YFSETQ. This CDR3 has 16 residues. The CDR3 here is CASSLVAPASSYEQYF. CDR3 sequence (DNA): TGCGCCAGCAGCTTGGTGGCCCCAGCCTCTTCCTACGAGCAGTACTTC. Full variable domain (missing parts from reference TRBV5-1 and TRBJ2-7): KAGVTQTPRYLIKTRGQQVTLSCSPISGHRSVSWYQQTPGQGLQFLFEYFSETQRNKGNFPGRFSGRQFSNSRSEMNVSTLELGDSALYLCASSLVAPASSYEQYFGPGTRLTVT.

The J gene is TRBJ2-3, the V gene TRBV5-1, with TRBD2 identical over 12 bases. Trimming took 5 bases from V and 2 from J; bases not matched to a gene: 3. This CDR3 region has 15 residues. Germline-derived CDR1 and CDR2 are SGHRS and YFSETQ. The CDR3 region has the DNA TGCGCCAGCAGTGGACTAGCGGGAAACACAGATACGCAGTATTTT. Translation: CASSGLAGNTDTQYF.

The chain joins TRBV7-2 to TRBJ2-7; D might be TRBD2 (5 bases). Trimming took off 1 base at V and 4 bases at J, with 17 bases between the two ends. CDR3 size: 16 residues. Germline V lookup: CDR1 SGHTA, CDR2 FQGNSA. The CDR3 is CASSLGSTGSSYEQYF. CDR3 DNA sequence: TGTGCCAGCAGCTTAGGAAGTACGGGATCCTCGTACGAGCAGTACTTC.

This clone was detected ten times or more. V is TRBV4-1 and J is TRBJ2-7; D gene uncertain. V gave up 4 bases and J gave up 2 bases, with 9 bases separating them. Germline loops: CDR1 MGHRA, CDR2 YSYEKL. CDR3 length: 13 amino acids. The CDR3 protein is CASSPLDPYEQYF. The CDR3 DNA follows: TGCGCCAGCAGCCCCCTAGACCCCTACGAGCAGTACTTC.

This rearrangement joins TRBV6-2 or TRBV6-3 to TRBJ2-1; D unresolved. Trimming shortened V by 4 bases and J by 0 bases, and 10 bases separated the two germline ends. Germline V gene lookup returns CDR1 MNHEY and CDR2 SVGEGT. The CDR3 contains 15 residues. The CDR3 nucleotides are TGTGCCAGCAGTTCCCTGCGGAGCTCCTACAATGAGCAGTTCTTC. This encodes CASSSLRSSYNEQFF.

V and J are TRBV6-6 and TRBJ1-2, with D possibly matching TRBD1 (6 bases). V lost 2 bases and J lost 6, with 13 bases in between. This CDR3 is 14 amino acids long. The V gene's germline CDR1 is MNHNY and CDR2 SVGAGI (reference sequence). The CDR3 DNA reads TGTGCCAGCAGTTACCCCCAGGGGAGAGATGGCTACACCTTC. This codes for CASSYPQGRDGYTF.

The V and J genes are TRBV9 and TRBJ1-2, with D perhaps TRBD1 (5 bases). The CDR3 extends over 16 amino acids. Trimming stripped 4 bases from V and 3 bases from J, with 19 bases between. Germline CDR1 and CDR2: SGDLS and YYNGEE. Written as DNA, the CDR3 is TGTGCCAGCAGCCCCGGGGGGGAGATTAGGTACTATGGCTACACCTTC. Translating it yields CASSPGGEIRYYGYTF.

The chain couples TRBV5-1 to TRBJ1-1; D ambiguous. The V and J ends lost 6 bases and 1 base respectively, with 4 bases between them. The germline gives CDR1 SGHRS, CDR2 YFSETQ. CDR3 length: 11 residues. The CDR3 DNA is TGCGCCAGCACTGGGAACACTGAAGCTTTCTTT. Translation: CASTGNTEAFF.

The CDR3 DNA is TGTGCCAGTCACTACAGCGGGATAGGCAATGAGCAGTTCTTC. Its translation: CASHYSGIGNEQFF. V usage is TRBV19 and J usage is TRBJ2-1; 7 nucleotides align to TRBD2. The germline V gene has CDR1 LNHDA and CDR2 SQIVND (reference sequence). V shed 8 bases and J 6 bases; nucleotides not matched to a gene: 10. This CDR3 comprises 14 residues. Combining the CDR3 with reference TRBV19 and TRBJ2-1 gives the whole variable domain DGGITQSPKYLFRKEGQNVTLSCEQNLNHDAMYWYRQDPGQGLRLIYYSQIVNDFQKGDIAEGYSVSREKKESFPLTVTSAQKNPTAFYLCASHYSGIGNEQFFGPGTRLTVL.

The chain joins TRBV7-9 to TRBJ2-4; D is possibly TRBD1 (6 bases). V lost 3 bases and J lost 7, with 7 bases in between. The CDR3 loop spans 12 amino acids. Germline V gives CDR1 SEHNR, CDR2 FQNEAQ (reference sequence). CDR3 coding DNA: TGTGCCAGCAGCTTGGGGGCGAACATTCAGTACTTC. It specifies CASSLGANIQYF.

The chain has TRBV27 and TRBJ1-2; D is ambiguous. Trimming took 3 bases from V and 5 from J, leaving 16 bases between them. The length of the CDR3 is 15 residues. Germline values: CDR1 MNHEY, CDR2 SMNVEV (reference sequence). The CDR3 coding sequence is TGTGCCAGCAGTTTGAGATCCGCCACCTGGTATGGCTACACCTTC. This codes for CASSLRSATWYGYTF.

The V gene is TRBV6-5, the J gene TRBJ2-7, with D perhaps TRBD2 (5 bases). This CDR3 comprises 15 residues. Germline V gene sequence: CDR1 MNHEY, CDR2 SVGAGI. The germline V and J ends were trimmed by 2 bases and 3 bases, with 14 bases remaining between them. CDR3 sequence reads: CASSYRGYGLYEQYF. CDR3 bases: TGTGCCAGCAGTTACCGAGGGTACGGCCTCTACGAGCAGTACTTC.

The J gene is TRBJ1-2, the V gene TRBV19; 7 bases are shared with TRBD1. The J segment lost 8 bases and the V segment lost 4 bases, leaving 10 bases of the junction unmatched. Germline CDR1 LNHDA, CDR2 SQIVND (reference sequence). The CDR3 totals 14 residues. This chain's CDR3 is CASSTLTGKDGYTF. The CDR3 DNA sequence: TGTGCCAGTAGTACCCTGACAGGGAAGGACGGCTACACCTTC.

This chain uses TRBV5-6 with TRBJ2-7, with 9 bases matching TRBD1. The CDR3 consists of 15 residues. Germline values: CDR1 SGHDT, CDR2 YYEEEE. V shed 4 bases and J 4 bases; nucleotides not matched to a gene: 9. CDR3 residues: CASSMGQGLFYEQYF. The CDR3 DNA is TGTGCCAGCAGCATGGGACAGGGATTATTTTACGAGCAGTACTTC.

The chain employs TRBV5-4 and TRBJ2-7; 9 positions match TRBD1. Germline V gives CDR1 SGHNT, CDR2 YYREEE (reference sequence). This CDR3 contains 14 residues. V trimming: 0 bases; J trimming: 7 bases; junction bases outside the gene matches: 5. The CDR3 region has the DNA TGTGCCAGCAGCTTGGCAGGGACAGGGCAGGAGCAGTACTTC. Protein: CASSLAGTGQEQYF.

The V gene is TRBV10-1, the J gene TRBJ1-5; tentatively, D is TRBD1 (5 bases). Trimming took off 5 bases at V and 0 bases at J, with 14 bases between the two ends. Germline CDR1 is WNHNN and CDR2 is SYGVQD (reference sequence). The CDR3 is 16 amino acids. The CDR3 loop reads CASSPGGTRSNQPQHF. The CDR3 region has the DNA TGCGCCAGCAGTCCAGGAGGGACGCGTAGCAATCAGCCCCAGCATTTT.

V gene TRBV18 combines with J gene TRBJ2-2; D not certain. The CDR3 contains 15 residues. Per the germline V gene, CDR1 is KGHSH and CDR2 is LQKENI. Trimming shortened V by 3 bases and J by 2 bases, and 10 bases separated the two germline ends. Here the CDR3 reads CASSPNEINTGELFF. The DNA for the CDR3 is TGTGCCAGCTCACCGAATGAGATTAACACCGGGGAGCTGTTTTTT. Looking up the rest from reference TRBV18 and TRBJ2-2 gives the full variable domain: NAGVMQNPRHLVRRRGQEARLRCSPMKGHSHVYWYRQLPEEGLKFMVYLQKENIIDESGMPKERFSAEFPKEGPSILRIQQVVRGDSAAYFCASSPNEINTGELFFGEGSRLTVL.

This chain uses TRBV7-9 with TRBJ1-2; tentative D call: TRBD1 (6 bases). Germline V lookup: CDR1 SEHNR, CDR2 FQNEAQ (reference sequence). V lost 1 base, J lost 6 bases, and 15 bases lay in between. The CDR3 extends over 15 amino acids. In nucleotides, the CDR3 is TGTGCCAGCAGCTTAGGCCCAGGGGAGTCTAATGGCTACACCTTC. Translation gives CASSLGPGESNGYTF.

CDR3 in amino acids: CASSARLEPRLYEQYF. For the CDR3, the DNA is TGTGCCAGTAGTGCCCGTCTGGAACCCCGACTCTACGAGCAGTACTTC. The rearrangement links TRBV19 to TRBJ2-7; D is uncertain. Per the germline V gene, CDR1 is LNHDA and CDR2 is SQIVND (reference sequence). The V end lost 5 bases, the J end lost 3 bases, and 20 bases lay between the germline ends. The CDR3 is made up of 16 amino acids.

The chain recombines TRBV11-1 with TRBJ2-7, with TRBD1 identical over 8 bases. CDR1 and CDR2 (germline): SGHAT, FQDESV (reference sequence). CDR3 size: 16 residues. V lost 2 bases to trimming and J lost 0 bases; unmatched junction nucleotides: 6. CDR3 protein: CASSLNPQGASYEQYF. The CDR3 bases are TGTGCCAGCAGCTTAAACCCGCAGGGGGCCTCCTACGAGCAGTACTTC. Full variable domain (outside the CDR3, taken from reference TRBV11-1 and TRBJ2-7): EAEVAQSPRYKITEKSQAVAFWCDPISGHATLYWYRQILGQGPELLVQFQDESVVDDSQLPKDRFSAERLKGVDSTLKIQPAELGDSAMYLCASSLNPQGASYEQYFGPGTRLTVT.